These 27 T cell receptor beta chains were all obtained from the same sample, sequenced in a study of blood T cell repertoires in COVID-19. Assay: immunoSEQ multiplex PCR; the TCRdb copy retains only in-frame clones and omits some. The sample consists of approximately 200,000 clones, roughly 79% of them appearing once. The sequenced sample was peripheral blood. The receptor set was obtained from a man between 60 and 70 years old with active or convalescent COVID-19.

The gene calls are TRBV28 and TRBJ2-2, with 9 bases fitting TRBD1. V lost 5 bases to trimming and J lost 1 base; unmatched junction nucleotides: 11. There are 18 residues in the CDR3. The V gene's germline CDR1 is MDHEN and CDR2 SYDVKM. The CDR3 region has the DNA TGTGCCAGCAGTGTCCTAGCCTACAGGGGGCGGAACACCGGGGAGCTGTTTTTT. It specifies CASSVLAYRGRNTGELFF.

The chain joins TRBV24-1 to TRBJ2-5; 7 bases match TRBD2. Trimming took 9 bases from V and 1 from J; bases not matched to a gene: 7. CDR3 size: 14 residues. CDR1 and CDR2 from the germline V gene are KGHDR and SFDVKD. This CDR3 reads CATGGSGGQETQYF. CDR3 bases: TGTGCCACCGGAGGTTCGGGAGGCCAAGAGACCCAGTACTTC.

The rearrangement uses TRBV15 and TRBJ2-3; 7 bases line up with TRBD2. Trimming removed 1 base from V and 6 bases from J; junction bases left unmatched: 7. The CDR3 length is 15 residues. Germline V lookup: CDR1 LNHNV, CDR2 YYDKDF (reference sequence). The CDR3 DNA follows: TGTGCCACCAGCAGAGGGCTAGCGGTCCGGGATACGCAGTATTTT. This encodes CATSRGLAVRDTQYF.

V and J are TRBV7-9 and TRBJ2-3; D call uncertain. The CDR3 length is 17 residues. Trimming pared 1 base from V and 0 bases from J, leaving 14 bases between. Germline CDR1 is SEHNR and CDR2 is FQNEAQ (reference sequence). CDR3 sequence reads: CASSLGRASASTDTQYF. CDR3 bases: TGTGCCAGCAGCTTAGGTCGTGCGTCTGCTAGCACAGATACGCAGTATTTT.

This clone appeared a single time. The rearrangement joins TRBV28 to TRBJ1-1, with 8 bases that match TRBD1. The CDR3 covers 14 residues. With 6 bases clipped from V and 7 bases from J, the junction kept 10 bases outside the gene matches. Germline assignment: CDR1 MDHEN and CDR2 SYDVKM. The DNA for the CDR3 is TGTGCCAGCAGGGAGCAGGGGGCGCCAGGTGAAGCTTTCTTT. Amino acid sequence: CASREQGAPGEAFF.

The rearrangement uses TRBV20-1 and TRBJ2-3; possibly TRBD2 for D (6 bases). Germline V gene sequence: CDR1 DFQATT, CDR2 SNEGSKA (reference sequence). The germline V and J ends were trimmed by 3 bases and 2 bases, with 12 bases remaining between them. The CDR3 extends over 14 amino acids. CDR3 amino acids: CSASASVITDTQYF. CDR3 in DNA: TGCAGTGCTAGTGCTAGCGTAATCACAGATACGCAGTATTTT.

This clone has only one observation. This chain links TRBV28 with TRBJ1-3, with D tentatively TRBD1 (6 bases). Deletions cut 10 bases from V and 0 bases from J, with 25 bases between. This CDR3 is built from 18 residues. The V gene's germline CDR1 is MDHEN and CDR2 SYDVKM. CDR3 residues: CATGGSSGTTSSGNTIYF. The CDR3, as DNA: TGTGCCACCGGAGGATCTTCCGGGACAACGAGCTCTGGAAACACCATATATTTT.

The chain is built from TRBV6-2 or TRBV6-3 and TRBJ1-2; no firm D call. CDR1 and CDR2 from the germline V gene are MNHEY and SVGEGT. Trimming took 0 bases from V and 2 from J, leaving 13 bases between them. The CDR3 covers 16 residues. CDR3 bases: TGTGCCAGCAGTTACTCGATGGGTCGCGGGAACTATGGCTACACCTTC. Amino acid sequence: CASSYSMGRGNYGYTF.

The chain recombines TRBV28 with TRBJ1-2; 10 bases are a match to TRBD1. The length of the CDR3 is 13 residues. The V gene's germline CDR1 is MDHEN and CDR2 SYDVKM. J gave up 8 bases and V 3 bases, and 3 bases lay outside the gene matches. CDR3: CASSLWDRGGYTF. The CDR3 DNA reads TGTGCCAGCAGTTTGTGGGACAGGGGAGGCTACACCTTC.

This sequence joins TRBV4-3 and TRBJ1-4; D unclear. Germline V gene lookup returns CDR1 LGHNA and CDR2 YSLEER. This CDR3 is built from 18 residues. Trimming shortened V by 2 bases and J by 3 bases, and 19 bases separated the two germline ends. Written as DNA, the CDR3 is TGCGCCAGCAGCCAAAATCCGGGCACGAACGGGGCTAATGAAAAACTGTTTTTT. Residues: CASSQNPGTNGANEKLFF.

This clone was picked up a small number of times. V gene TRBV5-6 combines with J gene TRBJ2-3; 9 bases align to TRBD2. CDR1 and CDR2 (germline): SGHDT, YYEEEE. The CDR3 spans 15 residues. V gave up 2 bases and J gave up 5 bases; unmatched junction bases: 6. The CDR3 coding sequence is TGTGCCAGCAGCTTTAGCGGGGGAAGTCAAGATACGCAGTATTTT. Protein product: CASSFSGGSQDTQYF.

The V and J genes are TRBV6-5 and TRBJ2-5, with 8 nucleotides matching TRBD1. This CDR3 is built from 14 residues. V lost 8 bases and J lost 3; bases outside the gene matches: 8. CDR1 and CDR2 from the germline V gene are MNHEY and SVGAGI. The CDR3 is CASGLGQGEETQYF. The DNA for the CDR3 is TGTGCCAGCGGGTTAGGACAGGGAGAAGAGACCCAGTACTTC.

The V and J genes are TRBV27 and TRBJ2-1; tentatively, D is TRBD2 (5 bases). Trimming shortened V by 1 base and J by 0 bases, and 10 bases separated the two germline ends. This CDR3 spans 16 amino acids. The germline gives CDR1 MNHEY, CDR2 SMNVEV (reference sequence). CDR3 sequence reads: CASSLYGESSYNEQFF. CDR3 nucleotide sequence: TGTGCCAGCAGTTTATACGGGGAGAGCTCCTACAATGAGCAGTTCTTC.

This chain links TRBV29-1 with TRBJ2-7; a weak D match, TRBD1 (6 bases). There are 13 residues in the CDR3. The V end was cut by 3 bases, the J end by 1 base, with 10 bases between. Germline CDR1 and CDR2: SQVTM and ANQGSEA. The CDR3 loop is CSVEDSHSYEQYF. The CDR3, as DNA: TGCAGCGTTGAGGACAGCCATTCCTACGAGCAGTACTTC.

The sample holds one count of this clone. The gene calls are TRBV4-2 and TRBJ2-3; 8 bases map to TRBD2. This CDR3 is built from 16 residues. Germline CDR1 and CDR2: LGHNA and YNFKEQ. V shed 5 bases, J shed 3 bases, and the junction held 10 bases outside the gene matches. The CDR3 bases are TGTGCCAGCAGCTACCTTAGCGGGGTCCGGACAGATACGCAGTATTTT. Residues: CASSYLSGVRTDTQYF.

This clone was seen only a few times. The chain has TRBV12-3 or TRBV12-4 and TRBJ1-3, with D tentatively TRBD1 (5 bases). The CDR3 covers 12 residues. V was cut by 7 bases and J by 6 bases, with 10 bases left in between. CDR3 nucleotide sequence: TGTGCCAGCAAGGGGTTTGAAAACACCATATATTTT. Its protein is CASKGFENTIYF.

The rearrangement links TRBV28 to TRBJ1-5; TRBD1 is a possible D gene (5 bases). Germline CDR1 and CDR2: MDHEN and SYDVKM. The CDR3 has 16 amino acids. Trimming pared 2 bases from V and 0 bases from J, leaving 11 bases between. In DNA, the CDR3 is TGTGCCAGCAGTTTAGCTGGACATACTAGCAATCAGCCCCAGCATTTT. Translating gives CASSLAGHTSNQPQHF. Together with reference TRBV28 and TRBJ1-5, the CDR3 gives the full variable domain: DVKVTQSSRYLVKRTGEKVFLECVQDMDHENMFWYRQDPGLGLRLIYFSYDVKMKEKGDIPEGYSVSREKKERFSLILESASTNQTSMYLCASSLAGHTSNQPQHFGDGTRLSIL.

In this sample, this clone turned up once. This chain uses TRBV19 with TRBJ2-3; TRBD2 agrees at 9 bases. CDR3 length equals 17 residues. Germline CDR1 and CDR2: LNHDA and SQIVND (reference sequence). After removal of 5 bases from V and 0 bases from J, the junction contained 9 bases not matched to a gene. DNA for the CDR3: TGTGCCAGTAGTGTCACGACTAGCGGTACTAGCACAGATACGCAGTATTTT. Its protein is CASSVTTSGTSTDTQYF.

The chain has TRBV7-3 and TRBJ2-7; 10 nucleotides match TRBD1. The length of the CDR3 is 14 residues. In germline, CDR1 is SGHTA, CDR2 FQGTGA. Unmatched junction bases numbered 3, after V lost 5 bases and J lost 2 bases. CDR3 loop: CASSADRGAYEQYF. CDR3 in DNA: TGTGCCAGCAGCGCGGACAGGGGGGCCTACGAGCAGTACTTC.

This sequence joins TRBV18 and TRBJ2-3; 7 bases agree with TRBD1. The J segment lost 4 bases and the V segment lost 6 bases, leaving 19 bases of the junction unmatched. The CDR3 covers 18 residues. CDR1 is KGHSH, CDR2 LQKENI, per germline. CDR3 in amino acids: CASSQQLSGGLTPDTQYF. CDR3 in DNA: TGTGCCAGCTCGCAACAGCTTTCAGGGGGTCTAACGCCAGATACGCAGTATTTT. The full variable domain, rest sourced from reference TRBV18 and TRBJ2-3, is NAGVMQNPRHLVRRRGQEARLRCSPMKGHSHVYWYRQLPEEGLKFMVYLQKENIIDESGMPKERFSAEFPKEGPSILRIQQVVRGDSAAYFCASSQQLSGGLTPDTQYFGPGTRLTVL.

The chain couples TRBV20-1 to TRBJ2-5, with D perhaps matching TRBD1 (6 bases). The germline V gene has CDR1 DFQATT and CDR2 SNEGSKA (reference sequence). The CDR3 contains 12 residues. V lost 3 bases and J 2 bases, leaving 7 bases between the germline ends. Here the CDR3 reads CSASGQQETQYF. DNA of the CDR3: TGCAGTGCTAGTGGACAGCAAGAGACCCAGTACTTC.

V and J are TRBV11-2 and TRBJ2-7, with TRBD2 identical over 7 bases. The J segment lost 3 bases and the V segment lost 2 bases, leaving 1 base of the junction unmatched. Germline V gene data show CDR1 as SGHAT and CDR2 as FQNNGV. The CDR3 runs to 13 residues. CDR3 DNA: TGTGCCAGCAGCTTAAAGCGGGGCTACGAGCAGTACTTC. Protein sequence: CASSLKRGYEQYF.

This clone was seen more than once but under ten times. This chain connects TRBV7-9 to TRBJ2-5, with a tentative D call TRBD2 (5 bases). Germline loops: CDR1 SEHNR, CDR2 FQNEAQ (reference sequence). This CDR3 is 15 amino acids long. V lost 5 bases to trimming and J lost 5 bases, with 18 bases between them. Here the CDR3 reads CASSPRTERRETQYF. In DNA, the CDR3 is TGTGCCAGCAGCCCCAGGACGGAGAGGAGGGAGACCCAGTACTTC. Looking up the rest from reference TRBV7-9 and TRBJ2-5 gives the full variable domain: DTGVSQNPRHKITKRGQNVTFRCDPISEHNRLYWYRQTLGQGPEFLTYFQNEAQLEKSRLLSDRFSAERPKGSFSTLEIQRTEQGDSAMYLCASSPRTERRETQYFGPGTRLLVL.

The V call is TRBV1, the J call TRBJ1-2. TRBV1 is flagged as a pseudogene. This CDR3 is built from 16 residues. The CDR3 sequence is CTSSQDMKEGNYGYTF. CDR3 bases: TGCACCAGCAGCCAAGATATGAAGGAGGGGAACTATGGCTACACCTTC.

This clone was detected once. The chain combines TRBV18 with TRBJ1-1; unclear D gene. Germline V gives CDR1 KGHSH, CDR2 LQKENI. Between the trimmed V and J ends, which lost 6 bases and 0 bases, there was a span of 14 bases. The CDR3 sequence is 15 residues long. The CDR3 sequence is CASSPGGKMNTEAFF. The CDR3 region has the DNA TGTGCCAGCTCCCCCGGAGGCAAGATGAACACTGAAGCTTTCTTT.

The rearrangement joins TRBV5-6 to TRBJ2-1; 9 bases fit TRBD2. The V and J ends lost 3 bases and 5 bases, in that order; junction bases with no gene match: 12. Germline assignment: CDR1 SGHDT and CDR2 YYEEEE. The CDR3 sequence is 17 residues long. CDR3 sequence: CASSWEGTSLFDNEQFF. CDR3 in DNA: TGTGCCAGCAGCTGGGAGGGGACTAGCCTATTTGACAATGAGCAGTTCTTC. Combining the CDR3 with reference TRBV5-6 and TRBJ2-1 gives the whole variable domain DAGVTQSPTHLIKTRGQQVTLRCSPKSGHDTVSWYQQALGQGPQFIFQYYEEEERQRGNFPDRFSGHQFPNYSSELNVNALLLGDSALYLCASSWEGTSLFDNEQFFGPGTRLTVL.

The V gene is TRBV6-6, the J gene TRBJ1-5; TRBD1 might be the D (5 bases). The germline V gene encodes CDR1 MNHNY and CDR2 SVGAGI (reference sequence). This CDR3 has 14 amino acids. V was trimmed by 8 bases and J by 3 bases, leaving 14 bases between them. The CDR3 DNA follows: TGTGCCAGCGCAACCGGGGACTTCAATCAGCCCCAGCATTTT. It specifies CASATGDFNQPQHF.